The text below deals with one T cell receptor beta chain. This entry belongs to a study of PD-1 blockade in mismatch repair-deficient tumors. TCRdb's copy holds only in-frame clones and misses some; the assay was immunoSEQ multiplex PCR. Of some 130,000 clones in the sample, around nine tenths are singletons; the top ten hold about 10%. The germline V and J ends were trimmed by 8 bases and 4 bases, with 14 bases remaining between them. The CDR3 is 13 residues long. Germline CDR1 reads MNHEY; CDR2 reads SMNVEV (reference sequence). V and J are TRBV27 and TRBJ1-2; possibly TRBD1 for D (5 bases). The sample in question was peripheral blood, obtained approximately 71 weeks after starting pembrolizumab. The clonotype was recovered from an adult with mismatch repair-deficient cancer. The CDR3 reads CASGGLTAYGYTF. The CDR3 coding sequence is TGTGCCAGCGGGGGATTGACCGCCTATGGCTACACCTTC.